This T cell receptor (beta chain) comes out of a study of regulatory T cells in long-lasting Graves disease. There are many counts of this clonotype. CDR1 and CDR2 (germline): SEHNR, FQNEAQ (reference sequence). Trimming stripped 6 bases from V and 10 bases from J, with 16 bases between. This CDR3 region has 14 residues. Specified time point: newly diagnosed GD, antithyroid drugs for less than 3 months. Generation of the TCR library employed RNA extracted from PBMCs. Combining iRepertoire HTBI primers with Arm-PCR of CDR3 regions, the authors built TCR beta libraries. Original handling: Across all samples, about 62 TRBV segments and 15 or so TRBJ segments were identified. TCRdb fed the multiplex PCR reads into MiXCR, producing one record per CDR3 protein. TCRdb's processing, not the authors' own work, is the source of the V and J calls. Of over 200,000 distinct CDR3 sequences in the sample, 18% were seen once.

These data also featured in a second study, about T cells in Graves' hyperthyroidism and ophthalmopathy. That paper adds: Stable Graves' hyperthyroidism denoted no ophthalmopathy progression over 18 months.

The specimen comprised peripheral blood mononuclear cells (PBMCs), sampled at new diagnosis, from a patient treated with antithyroid drugs. The TCR sequence derives from a woman aged 25 to 39 with Graves disease. V gene TRBV7-9 combines with J gene TRBJ1-6; D perhaps matches TRBD1 (5 bases). CDR3 DNA sequence: TGTGCCAGCAGATCTTCTGGGGGTGGATCACCCCTCCACTTT. Translation gives CASRSSGGGSPLHF.